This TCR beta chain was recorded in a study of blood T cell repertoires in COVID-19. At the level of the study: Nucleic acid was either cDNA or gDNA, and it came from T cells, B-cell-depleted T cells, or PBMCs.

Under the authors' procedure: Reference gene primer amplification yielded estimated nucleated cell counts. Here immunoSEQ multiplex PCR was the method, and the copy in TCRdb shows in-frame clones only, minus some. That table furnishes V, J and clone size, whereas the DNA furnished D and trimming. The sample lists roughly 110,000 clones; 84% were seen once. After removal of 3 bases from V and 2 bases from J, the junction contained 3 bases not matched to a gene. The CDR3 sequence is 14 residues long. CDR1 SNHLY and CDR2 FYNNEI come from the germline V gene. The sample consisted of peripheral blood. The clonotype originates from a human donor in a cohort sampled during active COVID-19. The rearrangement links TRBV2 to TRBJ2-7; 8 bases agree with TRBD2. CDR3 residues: CASSETSVAYEQYF. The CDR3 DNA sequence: TGTGCCAGCAGTGAGACTAGCGTAGCCTACGAGCAGTACTTC.